This TCR beta chain was retrieved from a study of blood T cells in healthy people across ages. Whole-study findings and limits: Changes in expanded clonotypes were possibly confounded, as the CMV status of donors was unknown. Conclusively comparing naive with antigen-experienced cells was impossible with unsorted PBMCs. Diversity estimates drawn from one million T cells were deemed underestimates.

Of note for this clonotype: Its cognate antigen is unknown.

A second PCR, run for about 6 to 11 cycles, used a sample-barcoded 5' primer plus a J-beta primer mix. MiXCR, run by TCRdb on the 5' RACE reads, gives a single entry per CDR3 protein. Counted here are 550,000 to 750,000 distinct CDR3 sequences, around 20% occurring once; the ten biggest clones make up roughly 3.7%. The CDR3 length is 15 residues. In germline, CDR1 is SNHLY, CDR2 FYNNEI. J gave up 6 bases and V 11 bases, and 11 bases lay outside the gene matches. PBMCs were isolated at a quantity of at least 6 million per sample. The chain uses TRBV2 and TRBJ1-6, with 9 nucleotides matching TRBD1. Sequencing was carried out using blood. The sequence derives from a man aged 65-85 years in good health. The CDR3: CAGTGQGNSNSPLHF. As DNA, the CDR3 is TGTGCCGGGACGGGACAGGGAAATTCTAATTCACCCCTCCACTTT.